This T cell receptor beta chain originates from a study of blood T cell repertoires in COVID-19. The wider study: Samples taken during acute and convalescent COVID-19 were collected in the United States, Italy and Spain. PBMCs, B-cell-depleted T cells, or T cells provided the cDNA or gDNA that made up the material.

CDR1 MDHEN and CDR2 SYDVKM come from the germline V gene. The ends were cut back, 3 bases at V and 7 bases at J, with 12 bases in the middle. There are 13 residues in the CDR3. Clones were read by immunoSEQ multiplex PCR, and TCRdb kept only the in-frame ones, dropping some. Of 200,000 or so clones listed, around 82% are singletons. This chain uses TRBV28 with TRBJ1-2; D gene ambiguous. The clonotype originates from a woman aged 55-69 years with acute or convalescent COVID-19. Sequencing was carried out using peripheral blood. The CDR3 protein is CASSLGNRSGYTF. DNA for the CDR3: TGTGCCAGCAGTTTGGGTAACAGATCTGGCTACACCTTC.